Detailed here is one TCR beta chain. The data were obtained in a study of vaccination and CD4 T cells after COVID-19. The PCR-positive dates, March through December 2020, came before the US Alpha, Beta and Delta variants. MiXCR was run by TCRdb on the PCR reads, yielding one entry per CDR3 protein. The sample lists about 18,000 distinct CDR3 sequences; just over 60% were seen once. This TCR came from a human donor who had recovered from COVID-19. The sequencing used CD4+ T cells from blood, collected after SARS-CoV-2 vaccination.

Here the CDR3 reads CASSWGYSNQPQHF. The CDR3, as DNA: TGTGCCAGCAGTTGGGGGTATAGCAATCAGCCCCAGCATTTT. The chain links TRBV2 to TRBJ1-5; a possible D gene is TRBD1 (5 bases). Germline V gene sequence: CDR1 SNHLY, CDR2 FYNNEI. The CDR3 has 14 amino acids. Trimming removed 5 bases from V and 0 bases from J, with 8 bases in between.